Listed below are T cell receptor beta chains from one sample, sequenced in a study of blood T cells in healthy people across ages. Using its own MiXCR run on the 5' RACE reads, TCRdb lists one record per CDR3 protein. The repertoire includes fewer than 2,000,000 distinct CDR3 sequences, about 39% of them detected once, and about 23% sits in the top ten. Specimen: blood. These receptors originate from a human donor in good health. The CDR3 runs from the conserved cysteine through the conserved F or W. D genes are given only for firm matches. Clone sizes are given selectively: once, few, many, or a class where the clone is expanded.

once	TRBJ1-1	TRBV7-9	.	TGTGCCAGCAGCTCGCAACGGGGGATATTCACTGAAGCTTTCTTT	CASSSQRGIFTEAFF
.	TRBJ2-1	TRBV5-1	TRBD1	TGCGCCAGCAGCCGACGCGACAGGGGTACCTACAATGAGCAGTTCTTC	CASSRRDRGTYNEQFF
.	TRBJ2-2	TRBV5-5	TRBD2	TGTGCCAGCAGCTTGGGGCGGGAGGTCCCTGGGGAGCTGTTTTTT	CASSLGREVPGELFF
.	TRBJ2-7	TRBV29-1	.	TGCAGCGGAGGGGGAACGTACGAGCAGTACTTC	CSGGGTYEQYF
few	TRBJ2-3	TRBV20-1	TRBD2	TGCAGTGCTAGGCCCGGGACTAGCCACCCAGATACGCAGTATTTT	CSARPGTSHPDTQYF
.	TRBJ2-7	TRBV20-1	.	TGCAGTGCCCCCACTATGCGGCAAACCTACGAGCAGTACTTC	CSAPTMRQTYEQYF
.	TRBJ1-5	TRBV4-3	.	TGCGCCAGCAGCCAAGATTGGCAGGGGCATCAGCCCCAGCATTTT	CASSQDWQGHQPQHF
.	TRBJ2-7	TRBV12-3/TRBV12-4	TRBD2	TGTGCCAGCGGTCTAGCGGGGGCGTACTACGAGCAGTACTTC	CASGLAGAYYEQYF
.	TRBJ1-2	TRBV20-1	TRBD1	TGCAGTGCTAGGGGGACAGGGGGAGGCTATGGCTACACCTTC	CSARGTGGGYGYTF
.	TRBJ2-5	TRBV25-1	.	TGTGCCAGCAGTGCCGGAATGGAGACCCAGTACTTC	CASSAGMETQYF
.	TRBJ1-4	TRBV6-6	.	TGTGCCAGCAGTACGGGACCTGGGACAGAAAAACTGTTTTTT	CASSTGPGTEKLFF
few	TRBJ2-3	TRBV14	.	TGTGCCAGCAGTCCCCGAGGGTTCGGCGCAGATACGCAGTATTTT	CASSPRGFGADTQYF
.	TRBJ2-1	TRBV4-3	TRBD2	TGCGCCAGCAGCCAAGATAGGGGACTAGCGGCCCTATTCTCCTACAATGAGCAGTTCTTC	CASSQDRGLAALFSYNEQFF
.	TRBJ1-2	TRBV6-5	.	TGTGCCAGCAGTTCGACATCTAAGGGCTACACCTTC	CASSSTSKGYTF
.	TRBJ1-2	TRBV4-2	TRBD1	TGTGCCAGCAGCCATGCCGGGACAGGGCAGGGCTACACCTTC	CASSHAGTGQGYTF
.	TRBJ2-1	TRBV9	.	TGTGCCAGCAGCGTAGCTTTGGATCTGAATGAGCAGTTCTTC	CASSVALDLNEQFF
many	TRBJ2-1	TRBV5-1	.	TGTGCCAGCAGCTTTCGGGACAATGAGCAGTTCTTC	CASSFRDNEQFF
few	TRBJ2-3	TRBV6-2/TRBV6-3	.	TGTGCCAGCAGTCTTTTCCGGGACAGCACAGATACGCAGTATTTT	CASSLFRDSTDTQYF
few	TRBJ2-5	TRBV20-1	.	TGCAGTGCAAGGCCCTGGGAAGAGACCCAGTACTTC	CSARPWEETQYF
few	TRBJ1-2	TRBV6-1	TRBD1	TGTGCCACGTCTCGGGGGACAGGGGCCTCACTAGGCTATGGCTACACCTTC	CATSRGTGASLGYGYTF
.	TRBJ2-1	TRBV29-1	TRBD2	TGCAGCGTTGGACGGGCGGGGGCCTACAATGAGCAGTTCTTC	CSVGRAGAYNEQFF
few	TRBJ2-1	TRBV7-9	TRBD2	TGTGCCAGCAGACTAGCGGGGGGGATAGAAAATGAGCAGTTCTTC	CASRLAGGIENEQFF
.	TRBJ2-1	TRBV7-3	TRBD2	TGTGCCAGCAGCTTAACGCTGACTAGCGGGGACCTCTGGGATGAGCAGTTCTTC	CASSLTLTSGDLWDEQFF
few	TRBJ2-7	TRBV20-1	.	TGCAGTGCTAGAGATCCCGGGGCGAGCTCCTACGAGCAGTACTTC	CSARDPGASSYEQYF
.	TRBJ2-1	TRBV12-3/TRBV12-4	.	TGTGCCAGCAGTTTAGTACGGACGGATCAGTTCTTC	CASSLVRTDQFF
.	TRBJ2-7	TRBV6-6	.	TGTGCCAGCAGTTACTCGCGGGCTTACTACGAGCAGTACTTC	CASSYSRAYYEQYF
.	TRBJ2-5	TRBV6-1	TRBD2	TGTGCCAGCAGTGAAGAGCGGGGGGCTGTAGTGCAGTACTTC	CASSEERGAVVQYF
.	TRBJ2-7	TRBV24-1	.	TGTGCCACCGATTCCATGACAGGCTCCTACGAGCAGTACTTC	CATDSMTGSYEQYF
.	TRBJ1-1	TRBV12-3/TRBV12-4	TRBD1	TGTGCCAGCATCAGGACAGGGATGAACACTGAAGCTTTCTTT	CASIRTGMNTEAFF
.	TRBJ1-2	TRBV25-1	.	TGTGCCAGCAGTGCGGATGGAGAGGGCTACACCTTC	CASSADGEGYTF
few	TRBJ2-7	TRBV20-1	TRBD1	TGCAGTGCTAGAGCCCCGACAGGGCCCTACTACGAGCAGTACTTC	CSARAPTGPYYEQYF
.	TRBJ2-1	TRBV6-2/TRBV6-3	.	TGTGCCAGCAGTTACGGGGCAGACTCTAGGTACGAGCAGTTCTTC	CASSYGADSRYEQFF
few	TRBJ2-3	TRBV7-9	TRBD1	TGTGCCAGCAGCTTGGGTCCGGGACAGGGGCTACCAGATACGCAGTATTTT	CASSLGPGQGLPDTQYF
.	TRBJ1-2	TRBV7-8	TRBD1	TGTGCCAGCAGCGTAGCCGGGACAGCCTGGGGGGGCTACACCTTC	CASSVAGTAWGGYTF
.	TRBJ1-1	TRBV6-5	TRBD1	TGTGCCAGCAGTGCATCTACAGGGGTCACTGAAGCTTTCTTT	CASSASTGVTEAFF
.	TRBJ2-7	TRBV7-9	.	TGTGCCAGCAGCCCTACTAACACGGGCGAGCAGTACTTC	CASSPTNTGEQYF
few	TRBJ2-5	TRBV6-5	.	TGTGCCAGCAGAAAACCGGGGACGAGGGAGACCCAGTACTTC	CASRKPGTRETQYF
.	TRBJ1-6	TRBV7-2	.	TGTGCCAGCAGCCATCCAAATTCACCCCTCCACTTT	CASSHPNSPLHF
.	TRBJ1-6	TRBV20-1	.	TGCAGTGCCCAGGACGGCCCTGGAGGTTCACCCCTCCACTTT	CSAQDGPGGSPLHF
once	TRBJ2-5	TRBV21-1	.	TGTGCCAACACAGGGAGGGAGCAGTACTTC	CANTGREQYF
few	TRBJ2-5	TRBV5-1	TRBD2	TGCGCCAGCAGCGAGGGACTAGCGGGGGGCCAAGAGACCCAGTACTTC	CASSEGLAGGQETQYF
.	TRBJ2-5	TRBV4-3	.	TGCGCCAGCAGCCAAGTCGCCGGGGATATTTGGGGGACCCAGTACTTC	CASSQVAGDIWGTQYF
.	TRBJ2-7	TRBV12-3/TRBV12-4	TRBD2	TGTGCCAGCAGTGGGAGCGGGGCCCCCTCCTACGAGCAGTACTTC	CASSGSGAPSYEQYF
.	TRBJ2-2	TRBV24-1	TRBD1	TGTACCACCAGTGATACCCGAGGACAGGGCCCGAACACCGGGGAGCTGTTTTTT	CTTSDTRGQGPNTGELFF
.	TRBJ1-1	TRBV29-1	.	TGCAGCGTTGAAGATACGACGGCCCTTGAAGCTTTCTTT	CSVEDTTALEAFF
.	TRBJ1-4	TRBV20-1	TRBD1	TGCAGTGCTAGAATGGACAGGGCCAGCTCGGGGACTAATGAAAAACTGTTTTTT	CSARMDRASSGTNEKLFF
.	TRBJ1-3	TRBV6-1	.	TGTGCCAACAGTGGGCAGGGCGGAAACACCATATATTTT	CANSGQGGNTIYF
once	TRBJ1-2	TRBV12-3/TRBV12-4	.	TGTGCCAGCACCCAGCATGGCTACACCTTC	CASTQHGYTF
few	TRBJ2-1	TRBV5-1	.	TGCGCCAGCAGCTTAGGACGTCGAGATTCTGAGCAGTTCTTC	CASSLGRRDSEQFF
.	TRBJ1-1	TRBV5-5	TRBD1	TGTGCCAGCAGCGCGATTGACAGGGGAGAAGCTTTCTTT	CASSAIDRGEAFF
.	TRBJ1-2	TRBV18	TRBD1	TGTGCCAGCTCAACGGAGCGGGGACAGGGAGGGTATGGCTACACCTTC	CASSTERGQGGYGYTF
few	TRBJ1-2	TRBV5-1	.	TGCGCCAGCAGCTTGGAGGCTGGTTCGGTGAGTGGCTACACCTTC	CASSLEAGSVSGYTF
.	TRBJ2-5	TRBV25-1	TRBD2	TGTGCCAGCAGTGACCGCGCTAGCGGGACTGAACAAGAGACCCAGTACTTC	CASSDRASGTEQETQYF
.	TRBJ1-2	TRBV20-1	.	TGCAGTGGTTACGGGGTGGGTAACTATGGCTACACCTTC	CSGYGVGNYGYTF
.	TRBJ2-7	TRBV9	.	TGTGCCAGCAGCGTAGGGGACGGCTCCTACGAGCAGTACTTC	CASSVGDGSYEQYF
.	TRBJ2-1	TRBV11-1	.	TGTGCCAGCAGCTTCCTATCCCACAATGAGCAGTTCTTC	CASSFLSHNEQFF
.	TRBJ2-1	TRBV2	TRBD2	TGTGCCAGCAGTGCCCATCGGACTAGCGGGGGCCTCTACAATGAGCAGTTCTTC	CASSAHRTSGGLYNEQFF
few	TRBJ2-7	TRBV27	TRBD2	TGTGCCAGCAGTTTAACTGGCGGGGGGACCTACGAGCAGTACTTC	CASSLTGGGTYEQYF